This TCR beta chain appears in the sequencing data of a study of human T cells and chemical hapten exposure. Study information: Largely, small differences in pooled library volume made per-sample TCR yields vary.

Each cDNA molecule in the library carried unique molecular identifiers. In the authors' workflow: Counting gave a median of around 90,000 TCRs per sample, with values ranging from roughly 20,000 to 700,000. TCRdb re-derived calls from the reads in MiXCR, one entry per CDR3 protein. TCRdb, rather than the study authors, made the V and J calls. The data show around 120,000 distinct CDR3 sequences, approximately 9.3% seen once. Researchers extracted total RNA from unfractionated whole blood. With regard to this clonotype: Its antigen remains unidentified.

Study observations and caveats: There was no change with DPC sensitization in TCRs above 1 in 1000 frequency.

Germline V gene data show CDR1 as MNHEY and CDR2 as SMNVEV (reference sequence). The length of the CDR3 is 14 residues. V was shortened by 8 bases and J by 8 bases, with 18 bases between the two germline ends. The sequenced sample consisted of whole blood. The clonotype comes from a human donor in good health. Some clones in this sample may be carry-over from other donors' samples. The J gene is TRBJ1-4, the V gene TRBV27; tentatively, D is TRBD1 (5 bases). The CDR3 sequence is CASSRWGIGEKLFF. The CDR3 DNA sequence: TGTGCCAGCTCACGGTGGGGGATCGGAGAAAAACTGTTTTTT.